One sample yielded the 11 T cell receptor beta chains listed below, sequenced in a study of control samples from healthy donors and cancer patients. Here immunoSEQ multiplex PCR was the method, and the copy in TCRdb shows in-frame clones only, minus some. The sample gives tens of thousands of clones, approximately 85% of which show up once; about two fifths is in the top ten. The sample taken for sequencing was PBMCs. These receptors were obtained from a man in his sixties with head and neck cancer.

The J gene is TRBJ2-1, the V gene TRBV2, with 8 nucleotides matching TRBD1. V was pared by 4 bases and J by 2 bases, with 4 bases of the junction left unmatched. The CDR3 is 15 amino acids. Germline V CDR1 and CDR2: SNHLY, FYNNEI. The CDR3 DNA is TGTGCCAGCAGTGTGAACAGGGGGGCCTACAATGAGCAGTTCTTC. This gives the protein CASSVNRGAYNEQFF.

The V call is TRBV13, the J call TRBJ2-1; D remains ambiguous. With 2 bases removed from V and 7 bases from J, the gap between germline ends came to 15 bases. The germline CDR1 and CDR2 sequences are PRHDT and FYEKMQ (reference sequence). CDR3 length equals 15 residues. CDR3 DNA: TGTGCCAGCAGCTTATTTGTGACTCGTGGTAATGAGCAGTTCTTC. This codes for CASSLFVTRGNEQFF.

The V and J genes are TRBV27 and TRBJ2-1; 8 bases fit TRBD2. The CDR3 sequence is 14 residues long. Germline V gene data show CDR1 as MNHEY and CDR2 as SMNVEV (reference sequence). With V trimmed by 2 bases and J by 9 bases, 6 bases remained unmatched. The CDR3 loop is CASSLGQSGGEQFF. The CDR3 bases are TGTGCCAGCAGTTTAGGGCAGAGCGGGGGTGAGCAGTTCTTC.

The CDR3 nucleotides are TGTGCCAGCAGTTCCGGGACTAGCGGGGGGGGGACCCAGTACTTC. Translated, it gives CASSSGTSGGGTQYF. This chain joins TRBV6-5 and TRBJ2-5; 16 positions match TRBD2. The CDR3 spans 15 residues. V shed 4 bases and J 7 bases; nucleotides not matched to a gene: 3. The germline CDR1 and CDR2 sequences are MNHEY and SVGAGI.

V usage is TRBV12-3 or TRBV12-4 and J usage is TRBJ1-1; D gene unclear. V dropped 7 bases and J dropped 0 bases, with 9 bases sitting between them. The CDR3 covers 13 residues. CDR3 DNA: TGTGCCAGCACCGTTACGATGAACACTGAAGCTTTCTTT. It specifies CASTVTMNTEAFF.

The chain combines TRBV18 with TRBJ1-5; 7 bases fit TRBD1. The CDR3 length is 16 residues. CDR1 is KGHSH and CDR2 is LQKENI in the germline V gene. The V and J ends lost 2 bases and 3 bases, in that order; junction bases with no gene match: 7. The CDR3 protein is CASSPSTGENNQPQHF. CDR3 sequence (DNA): TGTGCCAGCTCACCAAGCACAGGGGAGAACAATCAGCCCCAGCATTTT. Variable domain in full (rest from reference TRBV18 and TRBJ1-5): NAGVMQNPRHLVRRRGQEARLRCSPMKGHSHVYWYRQLPEEGLKFMVYLQKENIIDESGMPKERFSAEFPKEGPSILRIQQVVRGDSAAYFCASSPSTGENNQPQHFGDGTRLSIL.

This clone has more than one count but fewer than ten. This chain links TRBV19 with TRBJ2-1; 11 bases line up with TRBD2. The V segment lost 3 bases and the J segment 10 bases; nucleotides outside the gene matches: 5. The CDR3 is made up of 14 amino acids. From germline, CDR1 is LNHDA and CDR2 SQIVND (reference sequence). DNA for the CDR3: TGTGCCAGTAGTATGCCCCCTAGCGGGAGGGAGCAGTTCTTC. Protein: CASSMPPSGREQFF.

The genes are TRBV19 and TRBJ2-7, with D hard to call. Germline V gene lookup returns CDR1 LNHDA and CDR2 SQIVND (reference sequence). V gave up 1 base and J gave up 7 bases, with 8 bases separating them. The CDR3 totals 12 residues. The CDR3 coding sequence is TGTGCCAGTAGTATAGGGGCGCGGGAGCAGTACTTC. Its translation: CASSIGAREQYF. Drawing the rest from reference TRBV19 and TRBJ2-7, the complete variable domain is DGGITQSPKYLFRKEGQNVTLSCEQNLNHDAMYWYRQDPGQGLRLIYYSQIVNDFQKGDIAEGYSVSREKKESFPLTVTSAQKNPTAFYLCASSIGAREQYFGPGTRLTVT.

The CDR3 DNA follows: TGTGCCAGCAGCCAAGAAAATCGCGGGAGAAATGAGCAGTTCTTC. It yields the protein CASSQENRGRNEQFF. The V call is TRBV3-1 (or the pseudogene TRBV3-2), the J call TRBJ2-1, with TRBD2 matching 7 bases. Germline loops: CDR1 LGHDT, CDR2 YNNKEL (reference sequence). The ends lost 0 bases at V and 7 bases at J; junction bases unmatched: 6. CDR3 size: 15 residues.

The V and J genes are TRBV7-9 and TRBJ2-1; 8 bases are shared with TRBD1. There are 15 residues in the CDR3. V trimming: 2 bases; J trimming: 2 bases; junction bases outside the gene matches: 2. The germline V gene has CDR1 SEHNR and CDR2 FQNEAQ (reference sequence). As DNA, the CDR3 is TGTGCCAGCAGCTTAAGACAGGGGACCTACAATGAGCAGTTCTTC. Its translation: CASSLRQGTYNEQFF.

As DNA, the CDR3 is TGTGCCAGCAGCTCCTACACCGGGGAGCTGTTTTTT. This gives the protein CASSSYTGELFF. The chain has TRBV7-3 and TRBJ2-2; D uncertain. Germline CDR1 is SGHTA and CDR2 is FQGTGA. The CDR3 spans 12 residues. V shed 4 bases and J shed 3 bases, with 3 bases lying between them.